This T cell receptor (beta chain) was found in a study of human T cells and chemical hapten exposure (dated by TCRdb to the early 2020s). Concerning the study at large: For sensitization, 2% DPC in acetone was applied to a 2 cm by 2 cm area of upper inner arm skin. Patient blood was sampled pre-sensitization (week 0) and at 2, 6 and about 24 weeks after DPC sensitization. Patients additionally received weekly therapeutic DPC doses to the scalp throughout the approximately 25-week study period. In alopecia patients, the study followed how the peripheral blood TCR repertoire changed in vivo over primary and secondary sensitization to diphenylcyclopropenone (DPC), a hapten. About 27 alopecia patients gave blood for TCR sequencing at one to four time points (pre-sensitization, 2, 6 and 24 weeks). Libraries were combined into a pool for sequencing, and differences in TCR yield between samples came mainly from small differences in library volumes within the pool. Patch testing was done on the upper back using Finn chambers containing 0.01% DPC, and results were scored after 6 days according to International Contact Dermatitis Research Group standards. Most of the patients in the cohort were female, and the cohort covered alopecia areata with under or over 50% scalp involvement, alopecia totalis and alopecia universalis. General findings and caveats noted by the study authors: A positive correlation was found between the number of PT1 expanded TCRs and patch test score, with significance reached at thresholds 8, 16 and 32 but not 4. All patients had alopecia, a presumed autoimmune disease, so their immune response might differ from that of healthy individuals. Expanded TCRs formed significantly more large CDR3 similarity clusters than pre-sensitization or healthy control sets, consistent with antigen-driven responses. The number of TCRs above 1 in 1000 frequency did not change with DPC sensitization; there was no evidence of global repertoire structure alterations. Repeated subsampling changed both the strength of the expansion versus patch-test correlation and the threshold at which the correlation became significant.

Comments on this clonotype: The clone's antigen remains unknown. The input lacks base qualities; no much larger clone sits a single base away.

The method was RACE. This sample was sequenced with a NextSeq 500. During library preparation, unique molecular identifiers were attached to individual cDNA molecules so that TCRs could be counted quantitatively and reproducibly. Both TCR alpha and TCR beta chains were sequenced from each blood RNA sample. The authors' pipeline ran thus. The median number of TCRs per sample was 85,000 to 100,000, ranging from about 23,224 to 750,000. V, J and CDR3 annotation of the TCR reads was performed with the Decombinator software suite. Every sample was subsampled to the same number of TCRs (28,000) for the PS versus PT1 abundance plots. Expanded TCRs were defined as absent before sensitization and observed at least eight times at the 2-week time point. TCRdb reprocessed the public reads (quality trimming at Q25 with fastp, clone calling with MiXCR) and kept in-frame beta chains. CDR3 protein duplicates are merged, each entry listing the most common genes and DNA. TCRdb, not the original authors, processed these V and J calls. The sample includes approximately 180,000 distinct CDR3 sequences, with nearly 30% observed a single time. Jointly, the top ten make up about 2.7% of the sample.

The sample's time point, from its label and the paper: pre-sensitization, week 0. The intended sense of this specimen's treatment or condition label: therapeutic diphenylcyclopropenone sensitization with weekly scalp DPC. Blood at each patch-test visit was drawn before the patch test was applied. To be eligible, patients had to be aged 18 to 70, diagnosed with alopecia and judged suitable for DPC therapy, while pregnant patients were excluded. Total RNA was extracted from unfractionated whole blood that had been collected in Tempus Blood RNA tubes. The sample was whole blood, taken in connection with sensitization to the hapten diphenylcyclopropenone (DPC). The clonotype was recovered from a woman aged 25 to 39 with alopecia areata. Some clones in this sample may be carry-over from other donors' samples.

The CDR3 protein: CAVTPLGRGFGYTF. The DNA is TGTGCCGTGACTCCTCTCGGGCGGGGATTTGGCTACACCTTC. This chain joins TRBV10-3 to TRBJ1-2, with the D gene too uncertain to name. The germline V gene sets CDR1 to ENHRY and CDR2 to SYGVKD. Deletion took 11 bases off V and 7 bases off J, with a span of 23 bases between the germline ends. Reading from cysteine to phenylalanine, the CDR3 counts 14 amino acids. The DNA shown is the 42-base CDR3, in frame from base 1.